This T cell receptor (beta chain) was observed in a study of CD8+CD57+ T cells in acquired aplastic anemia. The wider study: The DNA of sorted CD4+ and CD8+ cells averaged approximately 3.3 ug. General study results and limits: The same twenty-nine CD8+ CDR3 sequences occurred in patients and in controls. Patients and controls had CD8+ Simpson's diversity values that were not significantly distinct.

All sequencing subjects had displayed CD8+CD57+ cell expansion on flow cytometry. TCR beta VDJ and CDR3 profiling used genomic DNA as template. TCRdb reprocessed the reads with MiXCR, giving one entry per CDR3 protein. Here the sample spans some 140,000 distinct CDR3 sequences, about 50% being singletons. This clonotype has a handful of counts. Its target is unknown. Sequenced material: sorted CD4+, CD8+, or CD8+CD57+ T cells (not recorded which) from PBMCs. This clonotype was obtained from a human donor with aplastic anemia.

In nucleotides, the CDR3 is TGTGCCACCAGCAGAGAGGGCGGTGAAGAGACCCAGTACTTC. This encodes CATSREGGEETQYF. The rearrangement links TRBV15 to TRBJ2-5; no firm D call. The V and J ends lost 0 bases and 3 bases respectively, with 8 bases between them. CDR1 is LNHNV and CDR2 is YYDKDF in the germline V gene (reference sequence). CDR3 length: 14 residues.